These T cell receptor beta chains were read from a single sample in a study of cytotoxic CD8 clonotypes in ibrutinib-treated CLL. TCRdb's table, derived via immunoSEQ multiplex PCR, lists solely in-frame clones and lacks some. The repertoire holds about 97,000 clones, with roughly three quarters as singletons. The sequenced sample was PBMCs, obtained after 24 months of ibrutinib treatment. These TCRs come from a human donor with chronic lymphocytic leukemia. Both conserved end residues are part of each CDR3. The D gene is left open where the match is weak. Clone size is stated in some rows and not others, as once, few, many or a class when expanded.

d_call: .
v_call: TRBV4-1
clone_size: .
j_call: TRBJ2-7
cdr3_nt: TGCGCCAGCAGCCAGGCCTTCCAAATCTCCTACGAGCAGTACTTC
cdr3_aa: CASSQAFQISYEQYF

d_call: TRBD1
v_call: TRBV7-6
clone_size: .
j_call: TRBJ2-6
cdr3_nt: TGTGCCAGCAGCCAGGGGGCTGCTGGGGCCAACGTCCTGACTTTC
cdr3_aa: CASSQGAAGANVLTF

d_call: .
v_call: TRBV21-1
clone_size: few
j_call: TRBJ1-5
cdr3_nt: TGTGCCAGCAGCAGCGGCGTAGACAATCAGCCCCAGCATTTT
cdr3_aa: CASSSGVDNQPQHF

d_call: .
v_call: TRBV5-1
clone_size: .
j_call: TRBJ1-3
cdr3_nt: TGCGCCAGCAGCACCCGGGGCGATACTGGAAACACCATATATTTT
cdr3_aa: CASSTRGDTGNTIYF

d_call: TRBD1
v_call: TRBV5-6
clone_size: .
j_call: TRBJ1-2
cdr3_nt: TGTGCCAGCAGCTTCCGACAGGGGAAAGGAGAAGCTGGCTACACCTTC
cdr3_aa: CASSFRQGKGEAGYTF

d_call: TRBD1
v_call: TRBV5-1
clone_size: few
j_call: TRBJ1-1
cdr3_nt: TGCGCCAGCAGCGGGACAGGGGGCACTGAAGCTTTCTTT
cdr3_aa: CASSGTGGTEAFF

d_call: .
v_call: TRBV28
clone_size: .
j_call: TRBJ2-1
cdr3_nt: TGTGCCAGCAAGGAGGAAGGAGTGAGCTCCTACAATGAGCAGTTCTTC
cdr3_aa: CASKEEGVSSYNEQFF

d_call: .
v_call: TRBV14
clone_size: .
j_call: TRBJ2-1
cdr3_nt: TGTGCCAGCAGCCAAGCCCTTACTAGACTCGCGCAGTTCTTC
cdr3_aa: CASSQALTRLAQFF

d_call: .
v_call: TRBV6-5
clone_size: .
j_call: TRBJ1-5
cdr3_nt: TGTGCCAGCAGTTACGGGCTAGATCAGCCCCAGCATTTT
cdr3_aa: CASSYGLDQPQHF

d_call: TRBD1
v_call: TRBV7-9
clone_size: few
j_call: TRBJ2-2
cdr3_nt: TGTGCCAGCAGGGGTGGACAGGGGAACACCGGGGAGCTGTTTTTT
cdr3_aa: CASRGGQGNTGELFF

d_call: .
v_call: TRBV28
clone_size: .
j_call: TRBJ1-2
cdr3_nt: TGTGCCAGCAGTTTACGTAACTATGGCTACACCTTC
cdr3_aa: CASSLRNYGYTF

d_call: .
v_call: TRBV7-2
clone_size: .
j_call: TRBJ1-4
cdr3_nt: TGTGCCAGCAGCTTAGGGGGTATTAGGGCTGAAAAACTGTTTTTT
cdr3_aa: CASSLGGIRAEKLFF

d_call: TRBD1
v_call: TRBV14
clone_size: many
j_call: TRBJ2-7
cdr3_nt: TGTGCCAGCAGTCCGCCGGGACAGTTATACGAGCAGTACTTC
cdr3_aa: CASSPPGQLYEQYF

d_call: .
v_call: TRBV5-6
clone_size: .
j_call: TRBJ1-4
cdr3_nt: TGTGCCAGCAGCCCGGGTCCTAATGAAAAACTGTTTTTT
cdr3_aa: CASSPGPNEKLFF

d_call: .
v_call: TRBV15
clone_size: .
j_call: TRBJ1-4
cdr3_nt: TGTGCCACCAGCAGAGATACGGGTGGAAAACTGTTTTTT
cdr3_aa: CATSRDTGGKLFF

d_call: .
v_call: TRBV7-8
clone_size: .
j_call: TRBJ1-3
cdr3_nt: TGTGCCAGCAGCTTAGTCGGGACCACCAGGAGCACCATATATTTT
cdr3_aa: CASSLVGTTRSTIYF

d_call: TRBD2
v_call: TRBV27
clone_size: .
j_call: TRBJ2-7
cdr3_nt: TGTGCCAGCCATTCACTAGCGGAATGGGAATACGAGCAGTACTTC
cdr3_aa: CASHSLAEWEYEQYF

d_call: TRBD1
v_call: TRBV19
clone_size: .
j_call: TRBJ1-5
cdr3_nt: TGTGCCAGTACAGACTATACAGGGGGTCGAAATCAGCCCCAGCATTTT
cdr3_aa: CASTDYTGGRNQPQHF

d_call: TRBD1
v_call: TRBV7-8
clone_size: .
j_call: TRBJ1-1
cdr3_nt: TGTGCCAGCAGCTTCAGGACAGGGAACACTGAAGCTTTCTTT
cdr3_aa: CASSFRTGNTEAFF

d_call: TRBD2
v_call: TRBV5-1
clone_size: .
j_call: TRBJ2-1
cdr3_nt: TGCGCCAGCAGGGCTCGGCTAGCGGGAGGCAATGAGCAGTTCTTC
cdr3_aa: CASRARLAGGNEQFF

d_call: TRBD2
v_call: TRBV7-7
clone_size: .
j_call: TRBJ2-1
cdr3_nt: TGTGCTAGCAGCTTAGCCCCACTAGCGGAGCTATACAATGAGCAGTTCTTC
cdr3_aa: CASSLAPLAELYNEQFF

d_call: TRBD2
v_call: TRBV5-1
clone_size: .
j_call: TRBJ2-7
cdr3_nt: TGCGCCAGCAGCTCTAGCGGGAGAGGGTACGAGCAGTACTTC
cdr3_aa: CASSSSGRGYEQYF

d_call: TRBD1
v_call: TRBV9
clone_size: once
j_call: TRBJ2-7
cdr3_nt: TGTGCCAGCAGCTCCAGGACAGGGGGCGACGAGCAGTACTTC
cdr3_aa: CASSSRTGGDEQYF

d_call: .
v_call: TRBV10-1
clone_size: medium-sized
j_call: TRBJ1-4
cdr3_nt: TGCGCCAGCAGTGAGTCCAGGAACAATGAAAAACTGTTTTTT
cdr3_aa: CASSESRNNEKLFF

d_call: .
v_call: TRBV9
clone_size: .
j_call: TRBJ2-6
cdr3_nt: TGTGCCAGCAGCGTAGTCGGGGGCTCTGGGGCCAACGTCCTGACTTTC
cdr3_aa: CASSVVGGSGANVLTF

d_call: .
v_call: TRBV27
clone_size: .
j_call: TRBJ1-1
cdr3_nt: TGTGCCAGCAGCTTCGAAGGGGACACTGAAGCTTTCTTT
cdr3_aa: CASSFEGDTEAFF

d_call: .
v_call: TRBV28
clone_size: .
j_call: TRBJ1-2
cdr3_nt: TGTGCCAGCAGTTTACCCCCCGGGGGGCGAGGTGGCTACACCTTC
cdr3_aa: CASSLPPGGRGGYTF

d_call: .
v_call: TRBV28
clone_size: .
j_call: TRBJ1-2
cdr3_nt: TGTGCCAGCAGTTCCCAGGGAGCTAGCTATGGCTACACCTTC
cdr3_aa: CASSSQGASYGYTF

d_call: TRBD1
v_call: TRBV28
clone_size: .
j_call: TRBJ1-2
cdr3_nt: TGTGCCAGCAAGCCAGGGGGAGATAACTATGGCTACACCTTC
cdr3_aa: CASKPGGDNYGYTF

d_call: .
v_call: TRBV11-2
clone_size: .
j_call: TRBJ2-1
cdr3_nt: TGTGCCAGCAGCTTAGATCTTTTGCGGGGGCTCTACAATGAGCAGTTCTTC
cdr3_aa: CASSLDLLRGLYNEQFF

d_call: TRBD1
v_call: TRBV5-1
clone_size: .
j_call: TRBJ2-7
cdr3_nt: TGCGCCAGCAGCCCCTCCCCGAGACAGGGTTCTGGGGAGCAGTACTTC
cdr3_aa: CASSPSPRQGSGEQYF

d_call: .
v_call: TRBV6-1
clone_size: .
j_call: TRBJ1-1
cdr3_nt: TGTGCCAGCAGTGTCAGGGGCAGGTCGAACACTGAAGCTTTCTTT
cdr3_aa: CASSVRGRSNTEAFF

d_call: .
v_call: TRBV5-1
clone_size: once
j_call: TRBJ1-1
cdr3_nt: TGCGCCAGCAGCTCTACAGTCATGAACACTGAAGCTTTCTTT
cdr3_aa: CASSSTVMNTEAFF

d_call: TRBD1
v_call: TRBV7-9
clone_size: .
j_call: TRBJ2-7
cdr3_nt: TGTGCCAGCAGCTCGGAACTAGACAGGGCACGGAGCTCCTACGAGCAGTACTTC
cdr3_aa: CASSSELDRARSSYEQYF

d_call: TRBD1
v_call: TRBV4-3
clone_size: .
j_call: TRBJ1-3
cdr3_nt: TGCGCCAGCAGCGGACAGGATCCGAGCTCTGGAAACACCATATATTTT
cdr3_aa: CASSGQDPSSGNTIYF

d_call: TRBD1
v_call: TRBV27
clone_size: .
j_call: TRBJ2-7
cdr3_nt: TGTGCCAGCAGTTCAAATATCGGACAGGGGGGGTACGAGCAGTACTTC
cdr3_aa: CASSSNIGQGGYEQYF

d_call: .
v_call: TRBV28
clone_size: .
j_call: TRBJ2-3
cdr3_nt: TGTGCCAGCAGGCGGTCCGGCAACTCAGATACGCAGTATTTT
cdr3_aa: CASRRSGNSDTQYF

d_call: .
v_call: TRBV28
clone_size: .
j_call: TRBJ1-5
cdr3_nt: TGTGCCAGCAGTCCTGAATCCGGCAGTCATCAGCCCCAGCATTTT
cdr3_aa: CASSPESGSHQPQHF

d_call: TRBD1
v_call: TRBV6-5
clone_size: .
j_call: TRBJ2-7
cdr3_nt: TGTGCCAGCAGTTTTGGGGACAGGGACGAGCAGTACTTC
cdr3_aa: CASSFGDRDEQYF

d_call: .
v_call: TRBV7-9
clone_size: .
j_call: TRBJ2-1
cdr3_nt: TGTGCCAGCAGCTTAGGCGTAGGGGAAAAGTTCGATGAGCAGTTCTTC
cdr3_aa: CASSLGVGEKFDEQFF